The 31 T cell receptor beta chains below come from one sample, sequenced in a study of type 1 regulatory T cells. From the reads, TCRdb called clonotypes with MiXCR, one entry per CDR3 protein. The data show 80,000 to 100,000 distinct CDR3 sequences, about a third seen once. Material: CD4+ T cells, either the whole sample or a sorted fraction (not recorded which). All receptors come from a human donor in good health.

There are a few counts of this clonotype. The rearrangement links TRBV25-1 to TRBJ1-5; D uncertain. V lost 0 bases to trimming and J lost 5 bases, with 8 bases between them. There are 14 residues in the CDR3. In germline, CDR1 is MGHDK, CDR2 SYGVNS. The CDR3, as DNA: TGTGCCAGCAGTGAATATATGGCGTATCAGCCCCAGCATTTT. Translating it yields CASSEYMAYQPQHF.

This clonotype was detected only a few times. V and J are TRBV29-1 and TRBJ1-1, with D unresolved. Germline V gene data show CDR1 as SQVTM and CDR2 as ANQGSEA. V was cut by 4 bases and J by 0 bases, with 9 bases left in between. The CDR3 runs to 13 residues. The CDR3 DNA follows: TGCAGCGTTGCTTTTTCTTTGAACACTGAAGCTTTCTTT. Protein sequence: CSVAFSLNTEAFF. Using reference TRBV29-1 and TRBJ1-1 for the parts outside the CDR3, the full variable domain is SAVISQKPSRDICQRGTSLTIQCQVDSQVTMMFWYRQQPGQSLTLIATANQGSEATYESGFVIDKFPISRPNLTFSTLTVSNMSPEDSSIYLCSVAFSLNTEAFFGQGTRLTVV.

This clonotype has at least ten counts. The chain combines TRBV27 with TRBJ2-7; 7 bases map to TRBD1. CDR3 length equals 12 residues. J was trimmed by 4 bases and V by 9 bases; bases with no gene match: 6. Per germline, CDR1 MNHEY and CDR2 SMNVEV (reference sequence). The CDR3 region is CASPRGWYEQYF. CDR3 DNA: TGTGCCAGTCCCAGGGGGTGGTACGAGCAGTACTTC.

This clonotype has just a few counts. The chain recombines TRBV20-1 with TRBJ2-5; D is perhaps TRBD1 (6 bases). Trimming shortened V by 7 bases and J by 5 bases, and 17 bases separated the two germline ends. This CDR3 spans 13 amino acids. Germline V CDR1 and CDR2: DFQATT, SNEGSKA (reference sequence). For the CDR3, the DNA is TGCAGTGTACTAACAGGGTATGAGGAGACCCAGTACTTC. This gives the protein CSVLTGYEETQYF.

The chain employs TRBV5-6 and TRBJ2-1, with D perhaps matching TRBD1 (7 bases). Between the trimmed V and J ends, which lost 4 bases and 0 bases, there was a span of 17 bases. The CDR3 contains 17 residues. Germline CDR1 is SGHDT and CDR2 is YYEEEE. The CDR3 loop is CASSLAGGPLSYNEQFF. The DNA for the CDR3 is TGTGCCAGCAGCCTCGCAGGGGGGCCCCTCTCCTACAATGAGCAGTTCTTC.

V and J are TRBV3-1 and TRBJ2-2; 8 bases map to TRBD1. This CDR3 has 16 amino acids. Losses at the gene ends were 4 bases for V and 1 base for J; bases not matched to a gene: 5. Germline V CDR1 and CDR2: LGHDT, YNNKEL (reference sequence). CDR3 DNA sequence: TGTGCCAGCAGCCTTAGACAGGGGATGAACACCGGGGAGCTGTTTTTT. Its translation: CASSLRQGMNTGELFF.

This rearrangement joins TRBV12-5 to TRBJ1-1, with 7 nucleotides matching TRBD1. The CDR3 has 13 residues. V lost 5 bases, J lost 4 bases, and 4 bases stayed unmatched. The germline gives CDR1 LGHNT, CDR2 FRNRAP. CDR3 sequence: CASGQGQPTEAFF. The CDR3, as DNA: TGTGCTAGTGGTCAGGGACAGCCCACTGAAGCTTTCTTT.

This chain connects TRBV5-6 to TRBJ2-7, with 9 positions matching TRBD2. The length of the CDR3 is 15 residues. Germline V gene sequence: CDR1 SGHDT, CDR2 YYEEEE. Trimming cost V 1 base and J 3 bases; bases outside gene matches: 5. Written as DNA, the CDR3 is TGTGCCAGCAGCTTGATTCTAGCGGGGAACTACGAGCAGTACTTC. Amino acids: CASSLILAGNYEQYF.

The chain is built from TRBV4-1 and TRBJ2-1; tentatively, D is TRBD2 (6 bases). Germline V lookup: CDR1 MGHRA, CDR2 YSYEKL. The germline V and J ends were trimmed by 1 base and 10 bases, with 14 bases remaining between them. The CDR3 is made up of 14 amino acids. CDR3 region: CASSQVKSLAEQFF. CDR3 in DNA: TGCGCCAGCAGCCAAGTAAAGTCCCTAGCGGAGCAGTTCTTC.

The chain joins TRBV5-1 to TRBJ2-6; 9 bases are shared with TRBD1. The CDR3 has 20 amino acids. V shed 4 bases and J 0 bases; nucleotides not matched to a gene: 14. Germline V gives CDR1 SGHRS, CDR2 YFSETQ. CDR3 coding DNA: TGCGCCAGCAGCACAACCGGGACAGGGTTTCCCCGCTCTGGGGCCAACGTCCTGACTTTC. Encoded protein: CASSTTGTGFPRSGANVLTF.

The chain uses TRBV6-6 and TRBJ1-1; possible D gene TRBD1, 5 bases. The V gene lost 7 bases and the J gene lost 8 bases, with 17 bases spanning the gap. The germline gives CDR1 MNHNY, CDR2 SVGAGI (reference sequence). The CDR3 extends over 13 amino acids. The CDR3 nucleotides read TGTGCCAGCATGGAGGGGTGGTTGGTGGAAGCTTTCTTT. Translating gives CASMEGWLVEAFF.

With regard to this clonotype: A much larger clone differs from this one at a single base, so this may be a read error. The chain carries TRBV6-6 and TRBJ2-3, with 7 bases fitting TRBD2. The ends lost 6 bases at V and 2 bases at J; junction bases unmatched: 5. The germline CDR1 and CDR2 sequences are MNHNY and SVGAGI (reference sequence). The CDR3 is made up of 14 amino acids. Here the CDR3 reads CASRSTSDTDTQYF. For the CDR3, the DNA is TGTGCCAGCAGAAGTACTAGCGACACAGATACGCAGTATTTT.

The sample holds a few counts of this clonotype. The chain carries TRBV5-1 and TRBJ2-2, with 7 bases fitting TRBD2. Looked up from germline, CDR1 is SGHRS and CDR2 is YFSETQ. The CDR3 sequence is 16 residues long. J was trimmed by 2 bases and V by 1 base; bases with no gene match: 5. The CDR3 coding sequence is TGCGCCAGCAGCTTGCCTAGCGGAATCAACACCGGGGAGCTGTTTTTT. It translates to CASSLPSGINTGELFF.

Details on this clonotype: A much larger clonotype is one base distant, so this may be a read error. The gene calls are TRBV20-1 and TRBJ2-1; the match to TRBD2 covers 11 bases. This CDR3 region has 16 residues. Germline V gene sequence: CDR1 DFQATT, CDR2 SNEGSKA (reference sequence). The CDR3 DNA reads TGCAGTGCCCCATTTGCGCTAGCGGGAGGCTACAATAAGCAGTTCTTC. Amino acid sequence: CSAPFALAGGYNKQFF.

V usage is TRBV7-8 and J usage is TRBJ2-3; D possibly corresponds to TRBD1 (6 bases). The CDR3 has 17 residues. V lost 2 bases to trimming and J lost 0 bases, with 15 bases between them. Germline CDR1 is SGHVS and CDR2 is FQNEAQ. CDR3 sequence: CASSLSWTASSTDTQYF. DNA of the CDR3: TGTGCCAGCAGCTTAAGCTGGACAGCATCTAGCACAGATACGCAGTATTTT.

This clonotype was detected a few times. This chain uses TRBV7-8 with TRBJ2-5, with unresolved D. With 0 bases removed from V and 7 bases from J, the gap between germline ends came to 6 bases. CDR3 size: 12 residues. In germline, CDR1 is SGHVS, CDR2 FQNEAQ. The CDR3 coding sequence is TGTGCCAGCAGCTTAGCTCTGGGGACCCAGTACTTC. As protein: CASSLALGTQYF.

This clonotype came up a few times. The rearrangement uses TRBV7-2 and TRBJ2-3; the D gene is possibly TRBD2 (6 bases). The CDR3 is 12 residues long. CDR1 is SGHTA, CDR2 FQGNSA, per germline. The V and J ends lost 8 bases and 2 bases respectively, with 8 bases between them. CDR3 bases: TGTGCCAGCTCGGGGGACACAGATACGCAGTATTTT. This codes for CASSGDTDTQYF.

The chain recombines TRBV10-3 with TRBJ2-1; D is possibly TRBD2 (5 bases). V was trimmed by 0 bases and J by 7 bases, leaving 16 bases between them. Germline V gene sequence: CDR1 ENHRY, CDR2 SYGVKD. This CDR3 has 16 amino acids. CDR3 coding DNA: TGTGCCATCAGTGAGTCGACCGGCGGGCGTACGAATGAGCAGTTCTTC. It encodes CAISESTGGRTNEQFF.

The J gene is TRBJ2-6, the V gene TRBV4-2, with 11 bases aligning to TRBD2. This CDR3 spans 23 amino acids. With V trimmed by 2 bases and J by 2 bases, 20 bases remained unmatched. Germline V gene data show CDR1 as LGHNA and CDR2 as YNFKEQ. The CDR3 here is CASSQRRIPQLLAGEPGANVLTF. CDR3 sequence (DNA): TGTGCCAGCAGCCAAAGACGTATCCCCCAATTACTAGCGGGAGAACCTGGGGCCAACGTCCTGACTTTC.

Of note for this clonotype: A read error may account for a junction end that differs from germline. In DNA form, the CDR3 reads TGTGCCAACAGCCCCAGTTTGGAGGTCTATGGCTACACCTTC. Encoded protein: CANSPSLEVYGYTF. The chain is built from TRBV5-5 and TRBJ1-2; D uncertain. Germline V CDR1 and CDR2: SGHKS, YYEKEE (reference sequence). This CDR3 has 14 amino acids. The full variable domain, completed using reference TRBV5-5 and TRBJ1-2, is DAGVTQSPTHLIKTRGQQVTLRCSPISGHKSVSWYQQVLGQGPQFIFQYYEKEERGRGNFPDRFSARQFPNYSSELNVNALLLGDSALYLCANSPSLEVYGYTFGSGTRLTVV.

The rearrangement uses TRBV5-1 and TRBJ2-1; 11 nucleotides line up with TRBD2. With V trimmed by 4 bases and J by 1 base, 7 bases remained unmatched. The CDR3 is made up of 17 amino acids. The germline gives CDR1 SGHRS, CDR2 YFSETQ. The CDR3 reads CASSTLLAGVSYNEQFF. CDR3 in DNA: TGCGCCAGCAGCACCCTACTAGCGGGAGTATCCTACAATGAGCAGTTCTTC.

This clonotype was detected ten times or more. The V call is TRBV15, the J call TRBJ2-3, with D perhaps TRBD2 (5 bases). This CDR3 has 17 amino acids. The V gene lost 5 bases and the J gene lost 0 bases, with 18 bases spanning the gap. Germline V gives CDR1 LNHNV, CDR2 YYDKDF (reference sequence). The CDR3 region has the DNA TGTGCCACCAGCCCCCGATACTGGGAGCGAAGCACAGATACGCAGTATTTT. Its translation is CATSPRYWERSTDTQYF.

This chain uses TRBV10-3 with TRBJ1-3; a possible D gene is TRBD1 (6 bases). The CDR3 has 15 amino acids. V was cut by 2 bases and J by 4 bases, with 12 bases left in between. From germline, CDR1 is ENHRY and CDR2 SYGVKD. The CDR3 sequence is CAISEGGTSGNTIYF. The DNA for the CDR3 is TGTGCCATCAGTGAGGGAGGGACATCGGGAAACACCATATATTTT.

This clonotype was detected only a few times. The V gene is TRBV5-1, the J gene TRBJ2-3; D is unresolved. The CDR3 is 18 residues long. The V gene's germline CDR1 is SGHRS and CDR2 YFSETQ. Deletions cut 0 bases from V and 4 bases from J, with 21 bases between. The CDR3 nucleotides are TGCGCCAGCAGCTTGGGGATTAGTCGCGGAAGAGGAGCAGATACGCAGTATTTT. This encodes CASSLGISRGRGADTQYF.

The rearrangement joins TRBV20-1 to TRBJ1-2, with unresolved D. V lost 5 bases and J lost 4, with 11 bases in between. In germline, CDR1 is DFQATT, CDR2 SNEGSKA (reference sequence). CDR3 length: 12 amino acids. In nucleotides, the CDR3 is TGCAGTGCTTCCGCAGGTAGCTATGGCTACACCTTC. As protein: CSASAGSYGYTF.

The chain employs TRBV5-1 and TRBJ2-1, with D possibly being TRBD2 (6 bases). V shed 0 bases and J shed 4 bases, with 11 bases lying between them. The length of the CDR3 is 15 residues. Germline CDR1 and CDR2: SGHRS and YFSETQ. The CDR3 DNA sequence: TGCGCCAGCAGCTTGGAGGGGACTGGTTACAATGAGCAGTTCTTC. Translated, it gives CASSLEGTGYNEQFF.

This clonotype was counted at least ten times. This chain joins TRBV20-1 and TRBJ2-1, with 10 bases fitting TRBD2. Germline V CDR1 and CDR2: DFQATT, SNEGSKA (reference sequence). The CDR3 spans 14 residues. The trim removed 6 bases at V and 5 bases at J, leaving 7 bases unmatched. The CDR3 region has the DNA TGCAGTGCGCATGGACTAGCGGAAGACAATGAGCAGTTCTTC. It specifies CSAHGLAEDNEQFF.

The rearrangement uses TRBV20-1 and TRBJ2-1; 10 bases fit TRBD2. The CDR3 has 14 residues. V shed 0 bases and J 8 bases; nucleotides not matched to a gene: 4. The germline V gene has CDR1 DFQATT and CDR2 SNEGSKA (reference sequence). The CDR3 nucleotides read TGCAGTGCTAGAGATCCTAGCGGGAGATATGAGCAGTTCTTC. It translates to CSARDPSGRYEQFF.

The genes are TRBV20-1 and TRBJ2-3; perhaps TRBD2 as D (7 bases). Trimming cost V 6 bases and J 6 bases, with 28 bases left between them. Germline loops: CDR1 DFQATT, CDR2 SNEGSKA (reference sequence). This CDR3 region has 17 residues. CDR3 protein: CSAHPEGQRGARDTQYF. The CDR3 DNA reads as TGCAGTGCCCACCCAGAGGGGCAACGGGGGGCCCGGGATACGCAGTATTTT.

This rearrangement joins TRBV5-1 to TRBJ1-1, with no clear D. Germline assignment: CDR1 SGHRS and CDR2 YFSETQ. CDR3 length equals 17 residues. Trimming stripped 4 bases from V and 3 bases from J, with 22 bases between. This CDR3 reads CASSPDQSGRMDTEAFF. As DNA, the CDR3 is TGCGCCAGCAGCCCGGACCAGAGTGGACGCATGGACACTGAAGCTTTCTTT.

The rearrangement links TRBV12-1 to TRBJ2-7; the D segment call TRBD2 is taken from the table without a DNA check. TRBV12-1 is a known pseudogene. CDR3 size: 15 residues. The CDR3 protein is CASSIGLAEYHEQYF. CDR3 DNA sequence: TGTGCCAGCAGCATTGGACTAGCGGAATATCACGAGCAGTACTTC.